Listed below are T cell receptor beta chains from one sample, sequenced in a study of T cell responses to AZD1222 COVID-19 vaccine. Profiling relied on immunoSEQ multiplex PCR, and the TCRdb table lists in-frame clones only, not all of them. The data hold some 140,000 clones, with more than 85% observed a single time. The specimen comprised peripheral blood, sampled on day 0 of AZD1222 vaccination. Receptors were obtained from an adult in good health. Each CDR3 is given with its conserved first and last residue. The order of the fields is clone size, D gene, V gene, J gene, CDR3 DNA, CDR3 protein. D genes are given only for firm matches. Clone size appears in some rows only: once, few, many, or a class for an expanded clone.

size: -
D: TRBD1
V: TRBV3-1/TRBV3-2
J: TRBJ1-2
DNA: TGTGCCAGCAGCCCCCCCGGGACAGTAAACGTATTGTATGGCTACACCTTC
CDR3: CASSPPGTVNVLYGYTF

size: -
D: TRBD1
V: TRBV4-1
J: TRBJ2-7
DNA: TGCGCCAGCAGCCAAGAACCCGAACAGGGGGCTTTCTACGAGCAGTACTTC
CDR3: CASSQEPEQGAFYEQYF

size: once
D: -
V: TRBV3-1/TRBV3-2
J: TRBJ1-1
DNA: TGTGCCAGCAGCCAAGGGGCGGGAATGAACACTGAAGCTTTCTTT
CDR3: CASSQGAGMNTEAFF

size: -
D: -
V: TRBV6-4
J: TRBJ2-1
DNA: TGTGCCAGCAGTGACTCGGCGAGCTACTCCTACAATGAGCAGTTCTTC
CDR3: CASSDSASYSYNEQFF

size: -
D: -
V: TRBV6-5
J: TRBJ1-1
DNA: TGTGCCAGCAGCCTGCGGGGCAGGGGTGGCACTGAAGCTTTCTTT
CDR3: CASSLRGRGGTEAFF

size: few
D: -
V: TRBV11-2
J: TRBJ1-4
DNA: TGTGCCAGCAGCTTAGTTGGGTTTAGTGAAAAACTGTTTTTT
CDR3: CASSLVGFSEKLFF

size: -
D: TRBD1
V: TRBV27
J: TRBJ2-1
DNA: TGTGCCAGCAGTCCCGGGACAGGGGGCTTTGGTGAGCAGTTCTTC
CDR3: CASSPGTGGFGEQFF

size: -
D: -
V: TRBV27
J: TRBJ1-1
DNA: TGTGCCAGCAGTCGCGGACCGTCCCGGAACACTGAAGCTTTCTTT
CDR3: CASSRGPSRNTEAFF

size: once
D: TRBD1
V: TRBV5-1
J: TRBJ1-5
DNA: TGCGCCAGCAGCCTAGGGACAGTAATCAATCAGCCCCAGCATTTT
CDR3: CASSLGTVINQPQHF

size: -
D: TRBD2
V: TRBV23-1
J: TRBJ2-4
DNA: TGTGCCAGCAGTCAATCCAAAAAACTAGCGGGGACTCTAGCCAAAAACATTCAGTACTTC
CDR3: CASSQSKKLAGTLAKNIQYF

size: -
D: TRBD1
V: TRBV6-2/TRBV6-3
J: TRBJ2-7
DNA: TGTGCCAGCAGTCGCCCTCGGACAGGACCCAGGGGCTACGAGCAGTACTTC
CDR3: CASSRPRTGPRGYEQYF

size: -
D: -
V: TRBV19
J: TRBJ2-3
DNA: TGTGCCAGTAGTTCGCCCCGAAAGACTAGCACAGATACGCAGTATTTT
CDR3: CASSSPRKTSTDTQYF

size: -
D: TRBD1
V: TRBV19
J: TRBJ1-2
DNA: TGTGCCAGTAGTACCCAAGGGGGCCCAAACTATGGCTACACCTTC
CDR3: CASSTQGGPNYGYTF

size: -
D: -
V: TRBV7-9
J: TRBJ2-1
DNA: TGTGCCAGCAGCCCCCGGGGGTACAATGAGCAGTTCTTC
CDR3: CASSPRGYNEQFF

size: -
D: TRBD1
V: TRBV28
J: TRBJ1-2
DNA: TGTGCCAGCACTTACGGGACAGCTTTTAACTATGGCTACACCTTC
CDR3: CASTYGTAFNYGYTF

size: -
D: -
V: TRBV27
J: TRBJ1-1
DNA: TGTGCCAGCAGTTTTGGCCAGGCTATTGAAGCTTTCTTT
CDR3: CASSFGQAIEAFF

size: -
D: -
V: TRBV27
J: TRBJ1-5
DNA: TGTGCCAGCAGTGCCGGGACCACCAGCAATCAGCCCCAGCATTTT
CDR3: CASSAGTTSNQPQHF

size: -
D: -
V: TRBV15
J: TRBJ2-2
DNA: TGTGCCACCAGCAGAGTTGGGGGCCCTCGCCATGGCGGGGAGCTGTTTTTT
CDR3: CATSRVGGPRHGGELFF

size: -
D: TRBD1
V: TRBV24-1
J: TRBJ2-1
DNA: TGTGCCACCAGTGGTCGGGACAGGGGGCTCAATGAGCAGTTCTTC
CDR3: CATSGRDRGLNEQFF

size: -
D: -
V: TRBV9
J: TRBJ1-1
DNA: TGTGCCAGCAGCGGGAGGTGGGGGGCCTTCTTT
CDR3: CASSGRWGAFF

size: -
D: -
V: TRBV9
J: TRBJ1-2
DNA: TGTGCCAGCAGCGTAGCTGTAACGGGTGGCTACACCTTC
CDR3: CASSVAVTGGYTF

size: once
D: -
V: TRBV29-1
J: TRBJ1-1
DNA: TGCAGCGTTGACAGGGCCGGTAACACTGAAGCTTTCTTT
CDR3: CSVDRAGNTEAFF

size: -
D: -
V: TRBV18
J: TRBJ2-3
DNA: TGTGCCAGCTCACCACGATACAACCCAGATACGCAGTATTTT
CDR3: CASSPRYNPDTQYF

size: -
D: -
V: TRBV6-6
J: TRBJ2-7
DNA: TGTGCCAGCAGTCGCTCCTTCTCCCGCCAGGGGTTTTGGGAGCAGTACTTC
CDR3: CASSRSFSRQGFWEQYF

size: -
D: -
V: TRBV7-3
J: TRBJ2-7
DNA: TGTGCCAGCAGCTTGATGGGCAGAGGATACGAGCAGTACTTC
CDR3: CASSLMGRGYEQYF

size: -
D: TRBD1
V: TRBV9
J: TRBJ2-7
DNA: TGTGTCAGCAGCGTCAACCCGGGACAGGGCTACGAGCAGTACTTC
CDR3: CVSSVNPGQGYEQYF

size: -
D: TRBD1
V: TRBV12-3/TRBV12-4
J: TRBJ2-7
DNA: TGTGCCAGCAGTTGGAACAGGGGACACGAGCAGTACTTC
CDR3: CASSWNRGHEQYF

size: -
D: TRBD1
V: TRBV28
J: TRBJ1-1
DNA: TGTGCCAGCACCCCCGGCGACAGGGACCTTGCGAAAGCTTTCTTT
CDR3: CASTPGDRDLAKAFF

size: -
D: TRBD2
V: TRBV11-3
J: TRBJ2-2
DNA: TGTGCCAGCAGCAAACTAGCGGCCACCGGGGAGCTGTTTTTT
CDR3: CASSKLAATGELFF

size: -
D: -
V: TRBV4-2
J: TRBJ1-2
DNA: TGTGCCAGCAGCCAAGATCGGTCGGGGTTAGGTTATGGCTACACCTTC
CDR3: CASSQDRSGLGYGYTF

size: -
D: -
V: TRBV29-1
J: TRBJ1-2
DNA: TGCAGCGTTGATCGGCGGATTGGCAGGGAAGGCAACTATGGCTACACCTTC
CDR3: CSVDRRIGREGNYGYTF

size: once
D: -
V: TRBV7-2
J: TRBJ2-3
DNA: TGTGCCAGCAGCTTAGTATCCCTTCGCACAGATACGCAGTATTTT
CDR3: CASSLVSLRTDTQYF

size: -
D: -
V: TRBV6-5
J: TRBJ2-7
DNA: TGTGCCAGCCACCCTTCCTACGAGCAGTACTTC
CDR3: CASHPSYEQYF

size: -
D: TRBD2
V: TRBV7-9
J: TRBJ2-7
DNA: TGTGCCAGCAGCCACACCCTAGCGGGGCGGACCTACGAGCAGTACTTC
CDR3: CASSHTLAGRTYEQYF

size: -
D: -
V: TRBV9
J: TRBJ1-2
DNA: TGTGCCAGCAGAGGCCGGACACAGGGTTCCCATGGCTACACCTTC
CDR3: CASRGRTQGSHGYTF

size: -
D: -
V: TRBV5-8
J: TRBJ2-7
DNA: TGTGCCAGCAGCTTGGGGCACAGTTCCTACGAGCAGTACTTC
CDR3: CASSLGHSSYEQYF

size: -
D: TRBD1
V: TRBV6-5
J: TRBJ2-7
DNA: TGTGCCAGCAGTTACGGACAGGGCTCATACGAGCAGTACTTC
CDR3: CASSYGQGSYEQYF

size: -
D: -
V: TRBV5-1
J: TRBJ1-1
DNA: TGCGCCAGCAGCTTGGTGTTCGGCTCGAACACTGAAGCTTTCTTT
CDR3: CASSLVFGSNTEAFF

size: -
D: TRBD1
V: TRBV5-1
J: TRBJ1-1
DNA: TGCGCCAGCAGCTTGGGGGACAGCTCTGAAGCTTTCTTT
CDR3: CASSLGDSSEAFF

size: -
D: -
V: TRBV27
J: TRBJ1-3
DNA: TGTGCCAGCAGTTTATCAGCGGCCCATGCATCTGGAAACACCATATATTTT
CDR3: CASSLSAAHASGNTIYF

size: -
D: TRBD1
V: TRBV2
J: TRBJ1-2
DNA: TGTGCCAGACAAACCGGGACAGGAGACAATTATGGCTACACCTTC
CDR3: CARQTGTGDNYGYTF

size: -
D: -
V: TRBV12-3/TRBV12-4
J: TRBJ1-4
DNA: TGTGCCAGCAGCCTCAGGAATGAAAAACTGTTTTTT
CDR3: CASSLRNEKLFF

size: -
D: TRBD2
V: TRBV6-4
J: TRBJ2-3
DNA: TGTGCCAGCAGTGACGAGGCGGGAGGTAGCACAGATACGCAGTATTTT
CDR3: CASSDEAGGSTDTQYF

size: once
D: -
V: TRBV6-5
J: TRBJ2-7
DNA: TGTGCCAGCAGTTACAAGCGGCCCTCCTACGAGCAGTACTTC
CDR3: CASSYKRPSYEQYF

size: -
D: -
V: TRBV5-4
J: TRBJ2-2
DNA: TGTGCCAGCAGCTTGGATCGATACACCGGGGAGCTGTTTTTT
CDR3: CASSLDRYTGELFF

size: -
D: -
V: TRBV6-6
J: TRBJ2-7
DNA: TGTGCCAGCAGTTACGGGGTGGGCTTCTACGAGCAGTACTTC
CDR3: CASSYGVGFYEQYF

size: few
D: -
V: TRBV7-6
J: TRBJ2-3
DNA: TGTGCCAGCAGCCCCGGGACTCCGAGCACAGATACGCAGTATTTT
CDR3: CASSPGTPSTDTQYF

size: -
D: TRBD2
V: TRBV7-6
J: TRBJ2-1
DNA: TGTGCCAGCGGGATGGGACTAGCGGCGGATGAGCAGTTCTTC
CDR3: CASGMGLAADEQFF

size: few
D: -
V: TRBV29-1
J: TRBJ2-4
DNA: TGCAGCGTTAAGCTAGCGCCAGCCAAAAACATTCAGTACTTC
CDR3: CSVKLAPAKNIQYF

size: -
D: -
V: TRBV19
J: TRBJ2-7
DNA: TGTGCCAGTAGTATAGCTCCGGCTAGCTCCTACGAGCAGTACTTC
CDR3: CASSIAPASSYEQYF

size: -
D: TRBD1
V: TRBV6-5
J: TRBJ1-2
DNA: TGTGCCAGCAGGATCCCCGGGACAGGTTCGCGCGGCTACACCTTC
CDR3: CASRIPGTGSRGYTF

size: -
D: -
V: TRBV14
J: TRBJ2-7
DNA: TGTGCCAGCAGCCAAGATCCCACAGGGCCCCACGAGCAGTACTTC
CDR3: CASSQDPTGPHEQYF

size: once
D: -
V: TRBV5-1
J: TRBJ1-4
DNA: TGCGCCAGCAGCTTGGACGGACGGGGGGTCGGCGAAAAACTGTTTTTT
CDR3: CASSLDGRGVGEKLFF

size: once
D: TRBD1
V: TRBV19
J: TRBJ2-7
DNA: TGTGCCAGTAATCGACAGGGTGTAGGCGAGCAGTACTTC
CDR3: CASNRQGVGEQYF

size: -
D: -
V: TRBV7-2
J: TRBJ1-1
DNA: TGTGCCAGCAGCTTACAAGTTCGGGACGGGGGTGAAGCTTTCTTT
CDR3: CASSLQVRDGGEAFF

size: -
D: -
V: TRBV30
J: TRBJ2-1
DNA: TGTGCCTGGGACGACAGGCCCAATGAGCAGTTCTTC
CDR3: CAWDDRPNEQFF

size: -
D: -
V: TRBV12-3/TRBV12-4
J: TRBJ1-1
DNA: TGTGCCACCTCTGCAGGGTTGGACACTGAAGCTTTCTTT
CDR3: CATSAGLDTEAFF

size: -
D: -
V: TRBV18
J: TRBJ2-2
DNA: TGTGCCAGCTCACCAAAGAGCAACGGGGAGCTGTTTTTT
CDR3: CASSPKSNGELFF

size: -
D: -
V: TRBV7-2
J: TRBJ1-1
DNA: TGTGCCAGCAGTCCAGTGGTTTCAGTGACTGAAGCTTTCTTT
CDR3: CASSPVVSVTEAFF